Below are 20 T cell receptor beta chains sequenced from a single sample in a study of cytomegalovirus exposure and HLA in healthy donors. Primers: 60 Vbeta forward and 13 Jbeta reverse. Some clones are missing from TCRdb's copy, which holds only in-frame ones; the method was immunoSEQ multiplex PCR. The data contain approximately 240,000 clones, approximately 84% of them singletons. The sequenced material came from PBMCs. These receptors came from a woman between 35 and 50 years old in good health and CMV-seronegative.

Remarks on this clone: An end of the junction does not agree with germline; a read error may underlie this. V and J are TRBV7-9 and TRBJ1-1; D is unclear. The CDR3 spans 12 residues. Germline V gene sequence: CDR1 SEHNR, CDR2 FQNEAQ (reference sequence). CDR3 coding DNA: TGTTCCAGCAGCCCACCGCAGACTGAAGCTTTCTTT. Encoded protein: CSSSPPQTEAFF.

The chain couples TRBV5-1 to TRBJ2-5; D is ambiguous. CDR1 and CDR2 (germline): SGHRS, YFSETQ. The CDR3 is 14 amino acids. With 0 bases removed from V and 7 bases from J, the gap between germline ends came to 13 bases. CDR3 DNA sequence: TGCGCCAGCAGCTTGGGGCAGCGTGAGGCGACCCAGTACTTC. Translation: CASSLGQREATQYF.

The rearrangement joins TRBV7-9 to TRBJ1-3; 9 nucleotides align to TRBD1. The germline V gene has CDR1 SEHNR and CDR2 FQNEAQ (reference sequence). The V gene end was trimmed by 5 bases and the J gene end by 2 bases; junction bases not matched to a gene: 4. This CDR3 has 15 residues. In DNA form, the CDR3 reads TGTGCCAGCAGCCCGGACAGGGGCCCTGGAAACACCATATATTTT. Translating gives CASSPDRGPGNTIYF.

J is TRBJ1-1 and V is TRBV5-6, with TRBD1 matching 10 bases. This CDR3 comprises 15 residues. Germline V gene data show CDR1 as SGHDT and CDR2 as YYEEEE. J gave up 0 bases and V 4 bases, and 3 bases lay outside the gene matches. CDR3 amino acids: CASSPGQGMNTEAFF. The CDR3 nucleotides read TGTGCCAGCAGCCCGGGACAGGGGATGAACACTGAAGCTTTCTTT.

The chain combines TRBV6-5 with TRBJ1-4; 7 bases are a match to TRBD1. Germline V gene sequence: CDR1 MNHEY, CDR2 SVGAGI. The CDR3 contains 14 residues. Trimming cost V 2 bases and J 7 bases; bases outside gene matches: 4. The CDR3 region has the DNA TGTGCCAGCAGTTACGCCGACAGGGCTGAAAAACTGTTTTTT. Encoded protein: CASSYADRAEKLFF.

CDR3 loop: CATSRDGQLLGDTQYF. As DNA, the CDR3 is TGTGCCACCAGCAGAGATGGACAGCTCTTGGGAGATACGCAGTATTTT. The chain recombines TRBV15 with TRBJ2-3; TRBD1 might be the D (6 bases). The germline V gene encodes CDR1 LNHNV and CDR2 YYDKDF (reference sequence). This CDR3 region has 16 residues. The germline V and J ends were trimmed by 0 bases and 5 bases, with 15 bases remaining between them. The full variable domain, completed using reference TRBV15 and TRBJ2-3, is DAMVIQNPRYQVTQFGKPVTLSCSQTLNHNVMYWYQQKSSQAPKLLFHYYDKDFNNEADTPDNFQSRRPNTSFCFLDIRSPGLGDTAMYLCATSRDGQLLGDTQYFGPGTRLTVL.

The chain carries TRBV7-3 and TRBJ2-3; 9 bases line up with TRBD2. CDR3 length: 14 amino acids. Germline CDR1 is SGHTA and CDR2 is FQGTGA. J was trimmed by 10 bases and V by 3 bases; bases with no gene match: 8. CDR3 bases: TGTGCCAGCAGCTTGGGCGGGGGGGCCGTTCCGCAGTATTTT. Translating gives CASSLGGGAVPQYF. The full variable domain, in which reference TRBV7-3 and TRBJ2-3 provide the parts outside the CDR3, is GAGVSQTPSNKVTEKGKYVELRCDPISGHTALYWYRQSLGQGPEFLIYFQGTGAADDSGLPNDRFFAVRPEGSVSTLKIQRTERGDSAVYLCASSLGGGAVPQYFGPGTRLTVL.

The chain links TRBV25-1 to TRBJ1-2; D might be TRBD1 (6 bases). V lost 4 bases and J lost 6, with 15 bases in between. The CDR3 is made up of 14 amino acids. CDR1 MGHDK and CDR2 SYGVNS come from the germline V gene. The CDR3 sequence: CASSVRSGVHGYTF. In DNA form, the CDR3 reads TGTGCCAGCAGTGTGAGGTCAGGGGTCCATGGCTACACCTTC.

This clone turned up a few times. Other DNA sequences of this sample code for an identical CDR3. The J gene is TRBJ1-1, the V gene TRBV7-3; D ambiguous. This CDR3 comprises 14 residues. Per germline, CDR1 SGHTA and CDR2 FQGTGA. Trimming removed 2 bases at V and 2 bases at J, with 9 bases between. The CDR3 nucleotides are TGTGCCAGCAGCTTAGGACGGGGAAACACTGAAGCTTTCTTT. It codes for CASSLGRGNTEAFF.

CDR3 amino acids: CASSQDRGNQPQHF. CDR3 sequence (DNA): TGTGCCAGCAGTCAGGACAGAGGTAATCAGCCCCAGCATTTT. The genes are TRBV2 and TRBJ1-5, with D possibly being TRBD1 (6 bases). V was pared by 5 bases and J by 4 bases, with 12 bases between. Germline CDR1 SNHLY, CDR2 FYNNEI. The CDR3 length is 14 residues.

The CDR3 protein is CASSPGRVTPGYEQYF. The CDR3 coding sequence is TGTGCCAGCAGCCCCGGCAGGGTGACCCCAGGCTACGAGCAGTACTTC. This chain connects TRBV7-9 to TRBJ2-7, with TRBD1 as a possible D gene (5 bases). V was cut by 5 bases and J by 3 bases, with 20 bases left in between. Germline V gene data show CDR1 as SEHNR and CDR2 as FQNEAQ (reference sequence). The CDR3 sequence is 16 residues long.

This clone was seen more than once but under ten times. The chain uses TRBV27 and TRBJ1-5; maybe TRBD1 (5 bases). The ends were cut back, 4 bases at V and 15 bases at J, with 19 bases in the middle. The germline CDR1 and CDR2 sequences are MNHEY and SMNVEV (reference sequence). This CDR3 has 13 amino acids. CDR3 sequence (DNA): TGTGCCAGCAGTTCCCATGGGGGAGGCGGCATGCATTTT. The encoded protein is CASSSHGGGGMHF.

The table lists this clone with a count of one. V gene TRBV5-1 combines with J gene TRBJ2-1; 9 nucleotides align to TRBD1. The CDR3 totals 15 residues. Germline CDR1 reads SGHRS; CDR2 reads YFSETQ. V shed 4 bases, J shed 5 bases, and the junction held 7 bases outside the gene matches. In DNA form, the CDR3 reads TGCGCCAGCAGCCCGACCGGGACAGGGCACAATGAGCAGTTCTTC. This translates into CASSPTGTGHNEQFF.

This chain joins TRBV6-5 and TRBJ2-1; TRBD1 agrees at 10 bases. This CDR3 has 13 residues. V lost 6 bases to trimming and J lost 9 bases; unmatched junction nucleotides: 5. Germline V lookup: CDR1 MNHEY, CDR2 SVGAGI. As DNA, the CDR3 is TGTGCCAGCAGCCCCGGGACAGGGGTTGAGCAGTTCTTC. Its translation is CASSPGTGVEQFF.

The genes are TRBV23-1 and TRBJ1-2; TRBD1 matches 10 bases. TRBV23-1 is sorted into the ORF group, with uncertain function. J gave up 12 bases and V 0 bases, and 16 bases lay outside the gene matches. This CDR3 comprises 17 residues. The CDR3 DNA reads TGCGCCAGCAGTCAATCCTGGGGTGGGACAGGGGTTTTTTCCCACACCTTC. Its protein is CASSQSWGGTGVFSHTF.

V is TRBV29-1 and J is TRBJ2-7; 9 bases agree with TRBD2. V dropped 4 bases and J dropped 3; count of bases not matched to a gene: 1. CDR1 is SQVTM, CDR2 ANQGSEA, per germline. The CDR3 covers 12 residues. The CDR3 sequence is CSVGGGVYEQYF. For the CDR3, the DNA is TGCAGCGTTGGCGGGGGGGTCTACGAGCAGTACTTC.

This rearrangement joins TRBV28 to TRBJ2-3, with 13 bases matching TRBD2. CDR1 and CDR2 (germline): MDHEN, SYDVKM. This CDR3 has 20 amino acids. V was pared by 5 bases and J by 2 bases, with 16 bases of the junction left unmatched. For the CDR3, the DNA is TGTGCCAGCAGTCCCCAGGTGGGACTAGCGGGGAGTTTTAACACAGATACGCAGTATTTT. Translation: CASSPQVGLAGSFNTDTQYF.

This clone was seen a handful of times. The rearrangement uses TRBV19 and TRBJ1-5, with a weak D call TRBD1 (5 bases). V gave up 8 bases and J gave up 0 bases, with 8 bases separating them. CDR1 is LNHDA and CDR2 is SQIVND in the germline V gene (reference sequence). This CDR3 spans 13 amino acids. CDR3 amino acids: CASGTGSNQPQHF. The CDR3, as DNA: TGTGCCAGTGGAACAGGTAGCAATCAGCCCCAGCATTTT.

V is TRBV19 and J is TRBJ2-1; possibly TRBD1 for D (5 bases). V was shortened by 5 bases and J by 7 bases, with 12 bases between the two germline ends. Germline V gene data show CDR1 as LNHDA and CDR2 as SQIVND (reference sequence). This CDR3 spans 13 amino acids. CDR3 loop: CASSEGVWNEQFF. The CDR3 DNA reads TGTGCCAGTAGTGAAGGGGTTTGGAATGAGCAGTTCTTC.

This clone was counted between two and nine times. The CDR3 loop is CASTGANVLTF. Here the CDR3 DNA reads TGTGCCAGCACGGGGGCCAACGTCCTGACTTTC. V usage is TRBV6-6 and J usage is TRBJ2-6; no clear D gene. Germline V gene lookup returns CDR1 MNHNY and CDR2 SVGAGI (reference sequence). Trimming took off 7 bases at V and 4 bases at J, with 2 bases between the two ends. CDR3 length equals 11 residues.